The subject of this entry is one T cell receptor beta chain. This entry comes from a study of blood T cell repertoires in COVID-19. CDR3 length: 16 residues. The germline V and J ends were trimmed by 1 base and 4 bases, with 12 bases remaining between them. Germline V CDR1 and CDR2: SGHRS, YFSETQ. Authors' processing steps: Nucleated cell counts were estimated from reference gene primer amplification. The method was immunoSEQ multiplex PCR; TCRdb's version includes in-frame clones alone and lacks a portion of them. V and J calls and clone size are those listed in that table; D and trimming were worked out from the DNA. In the table there are 85,000 to 130,000 clones, approximately 88% of which are singletons.

This TCR was sampled from a man in his sixties with acute or convalescent COVID-19. Sample: peripheral blood. V usage is TRBV5-1 and J usage is TRBJ2-6, with D perhaps matching TRBD1 (6 bases). The CDR3 is CASSLNRASGANVLTF. The CDR3 DNA reads as TGCGCCAGCAGCTTGAACAGGGCGTCCGGGGCCAACGTCCTGACTTTC.